A single sample gave rise to the 10 T cell receptor beta chains below, sequenced in a study of CD8 T cells in ankylosing spondylitis. Findings and limits, study-wide: Characteristic of ankylosing spondylitis blood, it appeared, was a TCR beta motif comprising about 8 highly homologous variants.

TCRdb re-derived calls from the 5' RACE reads in MiXCR, one entry per CDR3 protein. The table has 200,000 to 250,000 distinct CDR3 sequences, around 19% seen once. Antigen specificity for these receptors is unknown. Sequenced input: blood, either unsorted or a sorted T cell fraction (not recorded which). The receptors were gathered from a male donor with ankylosing spondylitis.

The V call is TRBV5-6, the J call TRBJ2-7, with D perhaps being TRBD1 or TRBD2 (6 bases each). The germline V gene encodes CDR1 SGHDT and CDR2 YYEEEE. Trimming shortened V by 5 bases and J by 2 bases, and 23 bases separated the two germline ends. The CDR3 contains 17 residues. The DNA of the CDR3 is TGTGCCAGCAGTTACCAAGGAGGGGGGTATCCCGCCTACGAGCAGTACTTC. Protein: CASSYQGGGYPAYEQYF.

This clonotype was found a few times. The CDR3 protein is CASSESSDSGNTIYF. As DNA, the CDR3 is TGTGCCAGCAGTGAGAGCAGCGACTCTGGAAACACCATATATTTT. The chain links TRBV6-4 to TRBJ1-3; D remains ambiguous. The germline V gene has CDR1 MRHNA and CDR2 SNTAGT. There are 15 residues in the CDR3. With 3 bases removed from V and 0 bases from J, the gap between germline ends came to 9 bases.

The chain combines TRBV24-1 with TRBJ2-7; 8 bases are shared with TRBD2. The CDR3 totals 15 residues. The V gene end was trimmed by 3 bases and the J gene end by 6 bases; junction bases not matched to a gene: 9. CDR1 and CDR2 from the germline V gene are KGHDR and SFDVKD. CDR3 sequence: CATSDDREGLGEQYF. For the CDR3, the DNA is TGTGCCACCAGTGATGACCGGGAGGGGCTCGGCGAGCAGTACTTC.

The table lists this clonotype with a few counts. The chain links TRBV28 to TRBJ2-3, with 11 nucleotides matching TRBD1. The CDR3 loop spans 16 amino acids. The germline CDR1 and CDR2 sequences are MDHEN and SYDVKM. V was pared by 5 bases and J by 6 bases, with 10 bases of the junction left unmatched. CDR3 in amino acids: CASSPGTGGPQDTQYF. CDR3 DNA: TGTGCCAGCAGTCCCGGGACAGGGGGACCACAGGATACGCAGTATTTT.

This chain uses TRBV4-1 with TRBJ2-7; D is perhaps TRBD2 (5 bases). The CDR3 is 16 amino acids. Germline V gene sequence: CDR1 MGHRA, CDR2 YSYEKL. Trimming took 3 bases from V and 2 from J, leaving 17 bases between them. The CDR3 nucleotides read TGCGCCAGCAGCCAGGCCCGCCTCGGGATTGCCTACGAGCAGTACTTC. Protein: CASSQARLGIAYEQYF.

V and J are TRBV6-4 and TRBJ2-1, with D possibly matching TRBD1 (5 bases). Germline V lookup: CDR1 MRHNA, CDR2 SNTAGT. This CDR3 is built from 13 residues. With 2 bases removed from V and 8 bases from J, the gap between germline ends came to 10 bases. Here the CDR3 reads CASSDGAPDEQFF. CDR3 coding DNA: TGTGCCAGCAGTGACGGGGCACCTGATGAGCAGTTCTTC.

This clonotype was counted ten times or more. The chain joins TRBV9 to TRBJ2-2; 7 bases are shared with TRBD1. With 3 bases clipped from V and 5 bases from J, the junction kept 10 bases outside the gene matches. The CDR3 sequence is 16 residues long. The germline gives CDR1 SGDLS, CDR2 YYNGEE. The CDR3 region has the DNA TGTGCCAGCAGCGGGCCCGAGGGGGCGATTACCGGGGAGCTGTTTTTT. Its protein product is CASSGPEGAITGELFF.

This sequence joins TRBV12-3 or TRBV12-4 and TRBJ2-7; D tentatively reads TRBD1 or TRBD2 (6 bases each). This CDR3 is 13 amino acids long. Trimming cost V 8 bases and J 5 bases, with 16 bases left between them. As DNA, the CDR3 is TGTGCCAGCCGGGGGCAGGGGTCGGACGAGCAGTACTTC. It translates to CASRGQGSDEQYF.

The sample holds a few counts of this clonotype. This chain links TRBV24-1 with TRBJ2-2, with TRBD2 matching over 8 bases. The CDR3 is made up of 13 amino acids. The ends lost 6 bases at V and 7 bases at J; junction bases unmatched: 3. The germline CDR1 and CDR2 sequences are KGHDR and SFDVKD. DNA of the CDR3: TGTGCCACCAGTCGGGGGGGCAGCGGGGAGCTGTTTTTT. It codes for CATSRGGSGELFF.

The chain carries TRBV4-3 and TRBJ2-2, with no clear D. CDR1 and CDR2 from the germline V gene are LGHNA and YSLEER. The CDR3 length is 12 residues. Trimming removed 8 bases at V and 0 bases at J, with 4 bases between. CDR3 DNA sequence: TGCGCCAGCCTCGCGAACACCGGGGAGCTGTTTTTT. Amino acid sequence: CASLANTGELFF.